Each of the 16 T cell receptor beta chains below was sequenced from the same sample in a study of pediatric ulcerative colitis. Profiled with immunoSEQ multiplex PCR; TCRdb holds only in-frame clones, not every one. Found here are under 70,000 clones, around 87% of them singletons; the top ten hold roughly 1.5%. The sample consisted of blood. These receptors all stem from a boy younger than 18 who was a control in a study of pediatric ulcerative colitis.

The chain employs TRBV19 and TRBJ2-2; D gene unclear. Trimming shortened V by 2 bases and J by 0 bases, and 4 bases separated the two germline ends. This CDR3 has 14 residues. Germline-derived CDR1 and CDR2 are LNHDA and SQIVND (reference sequence). Written as DNA, the CDR3 is TGTGCCAGTAGTATATCCCCGAACACCGGGGAGCTGTTTTTT. Encoded protein: CASSISPNTGELFF.

The rearrangement links TRBV19 to TRBJ1-5; D is undetermined. CDR3 length: 16 amino acids. Germline assignment: CDR1 LNHDA and CDR2 SQIVND (reference sequence). Trimming removed 7 bases at V and 0 bases at J, with 16 bases between. In nucleotides, the CDR3 is TGTGCCAGTACGTTTAGTCACCAGTATAGCAATCAGCCCCAGCATTTT. Encoded protein: CASTFSHQYSNQPQHF.

The rearrangement uses TRBV28 and TRBJ1-2; D unresolved. Deletions cut 2 bases from V and 1 base from J, with 8 bases between. CDR3 size: 14 residues. From germline, CDR1 is MDHEN and CDR2 SYDVKM. CDR3 loop: CASSLGRVNYGYTF. The DNA for the CDR3 is TGTGCCAGCAGTTTAGGACGGGTTAACTATGGCTACACCTTC.

In its sample, this clone was seen once. This rearrangement joins TRBV10-1 to TRBJ2-4; TRBD1 agrees at 11 bases. The germline CDR1 and CDR2 sequences are WNHNN and SYGVQD (reference sequence). V trimming: 6 bases; J trimming: 1 base; junction bases outside the gene matches: 8. The CDR3 is made up of 17 amino acids. The CDR3 here is CASRRDRGYRAKNIQYF. The CDR3 DNA sequence: TGCGCCAGCAGGAGGGACAGGGGGTATCGGGCCAAAAACATTCAGTACTTC.

About this clone itself: Other DNA sequences in this specimen translate into the identical CDR3. This chain connects TRBV9 to TRBJ2-3; 9 bases align to TRBD1. The germline V gene encodes CDR1 SGDLS and CDR2 YYNGEE. With 3 bases clipped from V and 1 base from J, the junction kept 3 bases outside the gene matches. This CDR3 has 15 amino acids. The CDR3 here is CASSGRDRGTDTQYF. The CDR3 DNA reads TGTGCCAGCAGCGGTCGGGACAGGGGCACAGATACGCAGTATTTT.

V gene TRBV2 combines with J gene TRBJ1-5, with D uncertain. Trimming pared 7 bases from V and 3 bases from J, leaving 10 bases between. Germline lookup yields CDR1 SNHLY and CDR2 FYNNEI. This CDR3 contains 13 residues. CDR3 amino acids: CASTTGYNQPQHF. CDR3 DNA sequence: TGTGCCAGCACAACGGGTTACAATCAGCCCCAGCATTTT.

This chain uses TRBV5-8 with TRBJ2-7; 7 bases align to TRBD2. This CDR3 region has 16 residues. Trimming cost V 6 bases and J 3 bases; bases outside gene matches: 15. CDR1 and CDR2 from the germline V gene are SGHTS and YDEGEE. In DNA, the CDR3 is TGTGCCAGCACTTCGACTAGTTTCAGCGGGGACTACGAGCAGTACTTC. This sequence encodes CASTSTSFSGDYEQYF.

The V gene is TRBV10-2, the J gene TRBJ1-6; no definite D call. Germline values: CDR1 WSHSY, CDR2 SAAADI. This CDR3 is 14 amino acids long. Trimming took off 2 bases at V and 7 bases at J, with 9 bases between the two ends. In DNA, the CDR3 is TGCGCCAGCAGTGAGGGAATACGGAATTCACCCCTCCACTTT. Its translation: CASSEGIRNSPLHF.

In its sample, this clone was seen once. J is TRBJ2-3 and V is TRBV5-6; D assignment may be TRBD1 or TRBD2 (6 bases each). CDR1 is SGHDT, CDR2 YYEEEE, per germline. CDR3 length: 18 amino acids. Trimming removed 3 bases from V and 1 base from J, with 21 bases in between. The CDR3 bases are TGTGCCAGCAGCTCGACATCGATGTGGGGGGCTGGCACAGATACGCAGTATTTT. Its protein is CASSSTSMWGAGTDTQYF.

The rearrangement joins TRBV4-3 to TRBJ2-3; 9 bases align to TRBD2. The CDR3 is 19 amino acids. CDR1 and CDR2 (germline): LGHNA, YSLEER. With 0 bases clipped from V and 1 base from J, the junction kept 11 bases outside the gene matches. The CDR3 loop reads CASSQDWAGGPSGTDTQYF. The DNA for the CDR3 is TGCGCCAGCAGCCAAGATTGGGCGGGGGGGCCATCGGGCACAGATACGCAGTATTTT.

The chain couples TRBV14 to TRBJ1-1, with a possible D match to TRBD1 (5 bases). Germline V CDR1 and CDR2: SGHDN, FVKESK. V lost 3 bases to trimming and J lost 5 bases, with 10 bases between them. The CDR3 has 13 amino acids. CDR3 protein: CASSQGLRTEAFF. For the CDR3, the DNA is TGTGCCAGCAGCCAGGGGCTCCGGACTGAAGCTTTCTTT.

The genes are TRBV4-1 and TRBJ2-3, with 10 bases fitting TRBD2. V trimming: 3 bases; J trimming: 6 bases; junction bases outside the gene matches: 3. The CDR3 runs 14 residues. Germline values: CDR1 MGHRA, CDR2 YSYEKL. CDR3 residues: CASSQSGRVDTQYF. In nucleotides, the CDR3 is TGCGCCAGCAGCCAGAGCGGGAGGGTGGATACGCAGTATTTT.

This clone showed up just a few times. The chain links TRBV4-1 to TRBJ1-4, with D unresolved. Per the germline V gene, CDR1 is MGHRA and CDR2 is YSYEKL. This CDR3 is built from 15 residues. The V and J ends lost 1 base and 8 bases respectively, with 14 bases between them. CDR3 loop: CASSQGRAIKEKLFF. As DNA, the CDR3 is TGCGCCAGCAGCCAAGGAAGAGCCATTAAGGAAAAACTGTTTTTT.

DNA of the CDR3: TGTGCCAGCAGCCCCTACTCTCATGGGGGCCCCTATAACACTGAAGCTTTCTTT. Its protein is CASSPYSHGGPYNTEAFF. The V call is TRBV14, the J call TRBJ1-1, with a possible D match to TRBD1 (6 bases). The CDR3 sequence is 18 residues long. Germline V gene data show CDR1 as SGHDN and CDR2 as FVKESK. V was pared by 4 bases and J by 2 bases, with 23 bases between.

This chain joins TRBV15 and TRBJ2-7; D unclear. Germline V gene lookup returns CDR1 LNHNV and CDR2 YYDKDF (reference sequence). The V and J ends lost 1 base and 3 bases respectively, with 13 bases between them. The CDR3 is 15 amino acids. For the CDR3, the DNA is TGTGCCACCAGCAGAGTTGGGGTTACGGACTACGAGCAGTACTTC. It encodes CATSRVGVTDYEQYF.

This chain joins TRBV6-1 and TRBJ2-5, with a weak D call TRBD2 (5 bases). The V end was cut by 2 bases, the J end by 2 bases, with 12 bases between. The CDR3 has 15 amino acids. From germline, CDR1 is MNHNS and CDR2 SASEGT. The CDR3 here is CASSENSGGQETQYF. The CDR3 DNA reads as TGTGCCAGCAGTGAAAATTCTGGAGGACAAGAGACCCAGTACTTC.